Listed below are T cell receptor beta chains from one sample, sequenced in a study of regulatory T cells in long-lasting Graves disease. TCRdb itself ran the multiplex PCR reads through MiXCR, one entry per CDR3 protein. The sample includes over 400,000 distinct CDR3 sequences, 12% to 15% of them seen just once. The same specimen was also included in a second study, on T cells in Graves' hyperthyroidism and ophthalmopathy.

The sequencing here drew on peripheral blood mononuclear cells (PBMCs), taken at new diagnosis, from a patient treated with antithyroid drugs. These TCRs come from a woman in her fifties or sixties with Graves disease. Both conserved end residues are part of each CDR3. A D gene is named only where the DNA matches it firmly. Size tells how often a clone was seen (once, few, many) or the class of an expanded clone, and some rows leave it out.

TRBJ2-5	few	TRBD2	TRBV10-2	TGCGCCAGCAGAGTTGCCGGGACTAGCGGTCAAGAGACCCAGTACTTC	CASRVAGTSGQETQYF
TRBJ2-3	.	TRBD1	TRBV4-1	TGCGCCAGCAGCCAGTTGACAGGGGGTACTACGCAGTATTTT	CASSQLTGGTTQYF
TRBJ2-1	many	TRBD2	TRBV7-9	TGTGCCAGCAGCTACCCCCCCCGCGGGAGTAAATACAATGAGCAGTTCTTC	CASSYPPRGSKYNEQFF
TRBJ2-4	many	TRBD1	TRBV2	TGTGCCCTGCAAGGGGGCGAAAACATTCAGTACTTC	CALQGGENIQYF
TRBJ1-5	many	TRBD1	TRBV6-1	TGTGCCAGCAGTGAAATCTGGGTAACAGGGGCAGGTCAGCCCCAGCATTTT	CASSEIWVTGAGQPQHF
TRBJ1-4	few	TRBD1	TRBV4-2	TGTGCCAGCAGCCAATTCTCAAGGGGACAGGGTGATGAAAAACTGTTTTTT	CASSQFSRGQGDEKLFF
TRBJ2-1	many	.	TRBV7-6	TGTGCCAGCAGCTTAGGATGGGGGAGCTCCTACAATGAGCAGTTCTTC	CASSLGWGSSYNEQFF
TRBJ1-5	many	TRBD1	TRBV20-1	TGCAGTGCCCCGATTATGGGACAGGGGAACCGCAATCAGCCCCAGCATTTT	CSAPIMGQGNRNQPQHF
TRBJ2-2	.	TRBD2	TRBV10-3	TGTGCCATCAGTGAGTCACTAGCGGGAGACACCGGGGAGCTGTTTTTT	CAISESLAGDTGELFF
TRBJ1-5	few	TRBD1	TRBV6-1	TGTGCCAGCAGACCCCGACAGGGTAGCCAGCCCCAGCATTTT	CASRPRQGSQPQHF
TRBJ2-7	many	.	TRBV11-2	TGTGCCAGCAGCGGGCTAGAGACCCACGAGCAGTACTTC	CASSGLETHEQYF
TRBJ2-5	.	TRBD1	TRBV6-1	TGTGCCAGCAAATACAGGGGAGTCTTCCCCCAAGAGACCCAGTACTTC	CASKYRGVFPQETQYF
TRBJ2-7	.	.	TRBV3-1	TGTGCCAGCAGCCAAGGAAGGCGGCTACTCGAGCAGTACTTC	CASSQGRRLLEQYF
TRBJ1-5	many	.	TRBV3-1	TGTGCCAGCAGCCAGGGACGCAATCAGCCCCAGCATTTT	CASSQGRNQPQHF
TRBJ2-1	many	.	TRBV6-1	TGTGCCAGCAGTGAAATGGGTGCGGCCTCCTACAATGAGCAGTTCTTC	CASSEMGAASYNEQFF
TRBJ2-4	.	.	TRBV5-1	TGTGCCAGCAGCCCTAGGTTCAGGCCGGGGGCCAAAAACATTCAGTACTTC	CASSPRFRPGAKNIQYF
TRBJ2-1	many	TRBD2	TRBV12-3/TRBV12-4	TGTGCCAGCACGCCTGGACTAGCGGTCAATGAGCAGTTCTTC	CASTPGLAVNEQFF
TRBJ1-2	few	.	TRBV9	TGTGCCAGCAGTGAACAGGAAAGTCATGGCTACACCTTC	CASSEQESHGYTF
TRBJ2-7	many	.	TRBV11-2	TGTGCCAGCAGCATGGGACAATCCTACGAGCAGTACTTC	CASSMGQSYEQYF
TRBJ2-5	few	.	TRBV5-1	TGCGCCAGCAGCCCCCGGAGCGCCCAAGAGACCCAGTACTTC	CASSPRSAQETQYF
TRBJ2-7	many	.	TRBV20-1	TGCAGTGCTAGAGATCGGGAGCTAAGCTACGAGCAGTACTTC	CSARDRELSYEQYF
TRBJ1-1	many	.	TRBV29-1	TGCAGCGTTGAATACGACGCGTTCAACACTGAAGCTTTCTTT	CSVEYDAFNTEAFF
TRBJ2-1	.	TRBD2	TRBV19	TGTGCCAGTAGTAGAGAGGGACTAGCGGGACTTTACAATGAGCAGTTCTTC	CASSREGLAGLYNEQFF
TRBJ2-2	few	.	TRBV12-3/TRBV12-4	TGTGCCAGCATTCCCCAGGGGCAAATCGGGGAGCTGTTTTTT	CASIPQGQIGELFF
TRBJ2-7	many	.	TRBV28	TGTGCCAGCAGTAGCGTTGGGACGAGCTCCTACGAGCAGTACTTC	CASSSVGTSSYEQYF
TRBJ2-3	few	.	TRBV12-3/TRBV12-4	TGTGCCAGCAGTTGGCAGGGCCACACAGATACGCAGTATTTT	CASSWQGHTDTQYF
TRBJ1-1	many	TRBD1	TRBV28	TGTGCCAGCAGTTCGGAGGGACAGGGGAAGGTGTACACTGAAGCTTTCTTT	CASSSEGQGKVYTEAFF
TRBJ2-3	many	TRBD2	TRBV7-2	TGTGCCAGCAGCCAGGTGTTCGAGCGGGAGTCCACAGATACGCAGTATTTT	CASSQVFERESTDTQYF
TRBJ2-1	few	TRBD2	TRBV20-1	TGCAGTGCTAGAGATTCTAGCGGGATACTCTCCTACAATGAGCAGTTCTTC	CSARDSSGILSYNEQFF
TRBJ1-6	.	.	TRBV24-1	TGTGCCACCACCGATACCACTCGACGCCGCCCCTATAATTCACCCCTCCACTTT	CATTDTTRRRPYNSPLHF
TRBJ1-2	many	.	TRBV12-3/TRBV12-4	TGTGCCAGCAGTATGGGACTGGCCTATGGCTACACCTTC	CASSMGLAYGYTF
TRBJ2-2	many	TRBD2	TRBV19	TGTGCCAGTGCTAGCGGGAGGAACACCGGGGAGCTGTTTTTT	CASASGRNTGELFF
TRBJ1-5	.	TRBD1	TRBV28	TGTGCCAGCAGGAACAGGGGGGGTGGGTCCCAGCATTTT	CASRNRGGGSQHF
TRBJ2-3	many	.	TRBV27	TGTGCCAGCGCAACTCAAGGCACAGATACGCAGTATTTT	CASATQGTDTQYF
TRBJ2-1	few	TRBD2	TRBV6-1	TGTGCCAGCAGACCGGGACTAGCGGGAGGCAATGAGCAGTTCTTC	CASRPGLAGGNEQFF
TRBJ2-2	few	TRBD2	TRBV5-1	TGCGCCAGCAGCTTGACCGGGACTAGCGGGAGTGTCACCGGGGAGCTGTTTTTT	CASSLTGTSGSVTGELFF
TRBJ2-3	.	TRBD1	TRBV5-6	TGTGCCAGCAGGATCGGGACAGTCATCACAGATACGCAGTATTTT	CASRIGTVITDTQYF
TRBJ2-5	.	TRBD1	TRBV10-3	TGTGCCATCAGTGTCAAGGGACAGGGAGAGACCCAGTACTTC	CAISVKGQGETQYF
TRBJ2-7	many	.	TRBV7-8	TGTGCCAGCAGCCCCGGGGACGGGACGCTTTCCTACGAGCAGTACTTC	CASSPGDGTLSYEQYF
TRBJ2-5	many	.	TRBV11-2	TGTGCCAGCGGAGGCAGGCGACAAGAGACCCAGTACTTC	CASGGRRQETQYF
TRBJ1-5	many	.	TRBV12-3/TRBV12-4	TGTGCCAGCAGTATAGGACAGCAGCCCCAGCATTTT	CASSIGQQPQHF
TRBJ1-2	.	.	TRBV5-1	TGCGCCAGCAGCCGGGGAGGGCATGGCTACACCTTC	CASSRGGHGYTF
TRBJ2-5	few	TRBD2	TRBV5-1	TGCGCCAGCAGCTTGAAGCGGGAGCCCCAGGAGACCCAGTACTTC	CASSLKREPQETQYF
TRBJ2-7	many	.	TRBV6-1	TGTGCCAGTTACCTAACAGGGCACGGCTACGAGCAGTACTTC	CASYLTGHGYEQYF
TRBJ1-2	many	.	TRBV28	TGTGCCAGCAGTTTCATACAGGGCTTAGGTGGCTACACCTTC	CASSFIQGLGGYTF
TRBJ2-7	many	TRBD1	TRBV24-1	TGTGCCACCAGTGATGGGACAGCGGCAAACTACGAGCAGTACTTC	CATSDGTAANYEQYF
TRBJ2-2	few	TRBD2	TRBV18	TGTGCCAGCTCACCACTAGTAGCGGGAGATGACACCGGGGAGCTGTTTTTT	CASSPLVAGDDTGELFF
TRBJ2-3	few	.	TRBV6-2/TRBV6-3	TGTGCCAGCAGTTACTCCGACTCTTCTAACTTGGGGGTCACAGATACGCAGTATTTT	CASSYSDSSNLGVTDTQYF
TRBJ1-1	many	TRBD1	TRBV3-1	TGTGCCAGCAGCAAAGGACAGGGGGGCACTGAAGCTTTCTTT	CASSKGQGGTEAFF
TRBJ2-7	.	.	TRBV30	TGTGCCTGGAGTGCCATGGGATTCCCCTACGAGCAGTACTTC	CAWSAMGFPYEQYF
TRBJ1-2	many	.	TRBV7-2	TGTGCCAGCAGCTTAGCCGGGGGCGATCTCCTCACCTTC	CASSLAGGDLLTF
TRBJ2-7	.	TRBD2	TRBV28	TGTGCCAGCAGTTTAAAGGTGCTAGCGGGAGCTAGCTCCTACGAGCAGTACTTC	CASSLKVLAGASSYEQYF
TRBJ2-2	many	.	TRBV6-1	TGTGCCAGCAGTGAACGAGGGAACACCGGGGAGCTGTTTTTT	CASSERGNTGELFF